A single sample gave rise to the 12 T cell receptor beta chains below, sequenced in a study of CD8 T cells in ankylosing spondylitis. Findings and limits, study-wide: Typical of ankylosing spondylitis blood, it appeared, was a TCR beta motif of eight highly homologous variants.

These receptors lack a known antigen. MiXCR, applied by TCRdb to the 5' RACE reads, yields one record per CDR3 protein. This table holds around 450,000 distinct CDR3 sequences, 25% to 30% found once. The specimen was blood, either unsorted or a sorted T cell fraction (not recorded which). The receptors shown here come from a male donor with ankylosing spondylitis.

This clonotype was recorded at least ten times. The V gene is TRBV12-3 or TRBV12-4, the J gene TRBJ2-3; D gene uncertain. V dropped 11 bases and J dropped 0 bases, with 12 bases sitting between them. The CDR3 contains 13 residues. This CDR3 is CAATTTSTDTQYF. As DNA, the CDR3 is TGTGCCGCCACCACCACTAGCACAGATACGCAGTATTTT.

The rearrangement joins TRBV5-1 to TRBJ1-1; D ambiguous. CDR3 length equals 14 residues. V lost 0 bases and J 1 base, leaving 7 bases between the germline ends. Germline values: CDR1 SGHRS, CDR2 YFSETQ. The CDR3 DNA reads as TGCGCCAGCAGCTTGGACTGGGGGAACACTGAAGCTTTCTTT. Translated: CASSLDWGNTEAFF.

This clonotype turned up a few times. This chain connects TRBV12-3 or TRBV12-4 to TRBJ1-1; 7 bases fit TRBD1. CDR3 length: 13 amino acids. V trimming: 3 bases; J trimming: 4 bases; junction bases outside the gene matches: 2. The CDR3 DNA sequence: TGTGCCAGCAGTTTGACAGGGTTCACTGAAGCTTTCTTT. Translated: CASSLTGFTEAFF.

This clonotype was observed once. The genes are TRBV24-1 and TRBJ2-3, with D tentatively TRBD2 (6 bases). This CDR3 spans 16 amino acids. Per the germline V gene, CDR1 is KGHDR and CDR2 is SFDVKD. The germline V and J ends were trimmed by 4 bases and 0 bases, with 13 bases remaining between them. Written as DNA, the CDR3 is TGTGCCACCAGTGACCCCATGAGCGGGAGCACAGATACGCAGTATTTT. Its protein product is CATSDPMSGSTDTQYF.

This clonotype showed up just a few times. The CDR3 loop is CSATPGTGIPDTQYF. The CDR3, as DNA: TGCAGTGCTACCCCCGGGACAGGGATTCCAGATACGCAGTATTTT. The chain has TRBV20-1 and TRBJ2-3; 9 bases map to TRBD1. Germline V gives CDR1 DFQATT, CDR2 SNEGSKA (reference sequence). Germline trimming cut 4 bases from V and 4 bases from J; bases unmatched to any gene: 9. The CDR3 spans 15 residues.

The chain employs TRBV3-1 and TRBJ1-6; D call uncertain. V lost 1 base and J 13 bases, leaving 11 bases between the germline ends. Germline CDR1 LGHDT, CDR2 YNNKEL (reference sequence). The CDR3 covers 13 residues. This chain's CDR3 is CASSQGAGDPLHF. The DNA for the CDR3 is TGTGCCAGCAGCCAAGGGGCGGGAGACCCCCTCCACTTT.

The rearrangement uses TRBV10-3 and TRBJ1-5; D is undetermined. V lost 6 bases and J lost 1, with 7 bases in between. Germline values: CDR1 ENHRY, CDR2 SYGVKD. The CDR3 is 13 amino acids. The CDR3 DNA reads as TGTGCCATCAGGGGTTTGAGCAATCAGCCCCAGCATTTT. Translating gives CAIRGLSNQPQHF.

The CDR3 nucleotides read TGTGCCAGCAGCCAGCCGGGACAGGGGCCCGGCGGGGAGCTGTTTTTT. Protein sequence: CASSQPGQGPGGELFF. The genes are TRBV4-2 and TRBJ2-2; TRBD1 agrees at 10 bases. Germline loops: CDR1 LGHNA, CDR2 YNFKEQ. This CDR3 comprises 16 residues. After removal of 3 bases from V and 7 bases from J, the junction contained 8 bases not matched to a gene.

The rearrangement uses TRBV3-1 and TRBJ2-2, with D perhaps being TRBD1 or TRBD2 (5 bases each). CDR1 and CDR2 from the germline V gene are LGHDT and YNNKEL (reference sequence). Trimming pared 5 bases from V and 0 bases from J, leaving 7 bases between. This CDR3 contains 14 residues. CDR3 amino acids: CASSRDANTGELFF. Written as DNA, the CDR3 is TGTGCCAGCAGCAGGGACGCGAACACCGGGGAGCTGTTTTTT.

A few counts support this clonotype. The V gene is TRBV7-7, the J gene TRBJ2-2; D is uncertain. Trimming removed 4 bases from V and 1 base from J, with 7 bases in between. This CDR3 comprises 14 residues. Germline values: CDR1 SSHAT, CDR2 FNYEAQ (reference sequence). CDR3 nucleotides: TGTGCCAGCAGCTCCGACTGGAACACCGGGGAGCTGTTTTTT. Residues: CASSSDWNTGELFF.

The chain links TRBV5-1 to TRBJ2-7; D perhaps matches TRBD1 (6 bases). V lost 4 bases and J 1 base, leaving 15 bases between the germline ends. Germline values: CDR1 SGHRS, CDR2 YFSETQ. The CDR3 sequence is 15 residues long. This chain's CDR3 is CASSPQGIVSYEQYF. In DNA, the CDR3 is TGCGCCAGCAGCCCCCAGGGGATAGTATCCTACGAGCAGTACTTC.

Only a few counts were recorded for this clonotype. The chain recombines TRBV10-1 with TRBJ2-1; D is possibly TRBD2 (6 bases). Trimming removed 2 bases from V and 10 bases from J, with 18 bases in between. From germline, CDR1 is WNHNN and CDR2 SYGVQD (reference sequence). CDR3 size: 15 residues. Here the CDR3 reads CASSEMAGRPGEQFF. The CDR3 DNA follows: TGCGCCAGCAGTGAGATGGCGGGACGACCGGGAGAGCAGTTCTTC.